This TCR beta chain was sequenced in a study of regulatory T cells (dated 2018 in TCRdb). Background on the whole study: T-cell receptor beta repertoires of sorted regulatory, conventional CD4+ and CD8+ T cells were compared between CD3G-deficient patients and healthy controls.

The multiplex PCR used 52 forward TRBV primers and 13 reverse TRBJ primers, with assay-based and computational corrections for amplification bias. Within the immunoSEQ assay, multiplex PCR amplified rearranged TRB loci from genomic DNA. TRB amplicons were sequenced on an Illumina HiSeq platform. The published analysis was carried out like this. Raw sequences were error-filtered and aligned to reference gene sequences by custom algorithms, then analyzed with the immunoSEQ online tools. The frequencies of productive and nonproductive TRB rearrangements were evaluated among unique sequences as well as among total sequences. The likelihood of self-reactivity was estimated by examining two features, hydrophobicity and amino acid composition, of TRB CDR3 positions 6 and 7. Groups were compared by t tests, Mann-Whitney tests or two-way ANOVA performed in Prism software. TCRdb's version of the immuneACCESS table is confined to in-frame rearrangements and falls short of the full clone set. An unresolved V gene accounts for under half of the shortfall where checked; the remainder is of unknown origin. V and J calls and clone size follow that table, whereas D and trimming were derived from the DNA. The table for this sample lists around 17,000 clones; more than 65% of them were counted only once. More than 7% of the sample comes from the top ten.

The full study reports these points: Restricted unique TRB V-J pairs and skewed V and J gene usage were observed in patient repertoires, most markedly in regulatory T cells. Enrichment for hydrophobic residues at CDR3 positions 6 and 7 was found in conventional CD4+ T cells from CD3G-deficient patients, suggesting more self-reactive specificities.

Every CD3G-deficient patient showed evidence of autoimmunity, and the autoimmunity was more severe in two of the patients. Patients were tested at ages ranging from 2 to 39 years, and reduced naive and increased memory CD4+ and CD8+ T-cell proportions were found in the patients. CD4+ cells were FACS-sorted into CD25-high CD127-low regulatory T cells and CD25-low CD127-high conventional CD4+ T cells. The patient group comprised about six individuals with CD3G deficiency. Patient samples and clinical data were obtained from an international physician network spanning the United States, Europe and Asia. Peripheral blood mononuclear cells were isolated by Ficoll density separation. Looking up the germline V gene yields CDR1 SGHVS and CDR2 FNYEAQ. Relative to germline, V is 5 bases shorter and J is 4 bases shorter, with 14 bases between their ends. The CDR3 runs 14 residues from the cysteine to the phenylalanine. Left in the record is the CDR3 DNA by itself, 42 bases read in frame from the first base.

As concerns this clone: Its binding antigen is unknown. Within one base of it there is no much larger clone, and no base qualities were kept.

The sample comprised conventional CD4+ T cells sorted from blood. This TCR was recovered from a person between 30 and 45 years old with CD3G deficiency. This chain joins TRBV7-6 to TRBJ1-1, with TRBD1 as a weak D call on 5 bases. The DNA reads as follows: TGTGCCAGCAGCCCGAACGGGGCTCGCACTGAAGCTTTCTTT. The translation is CASSPNGARTEAFF.